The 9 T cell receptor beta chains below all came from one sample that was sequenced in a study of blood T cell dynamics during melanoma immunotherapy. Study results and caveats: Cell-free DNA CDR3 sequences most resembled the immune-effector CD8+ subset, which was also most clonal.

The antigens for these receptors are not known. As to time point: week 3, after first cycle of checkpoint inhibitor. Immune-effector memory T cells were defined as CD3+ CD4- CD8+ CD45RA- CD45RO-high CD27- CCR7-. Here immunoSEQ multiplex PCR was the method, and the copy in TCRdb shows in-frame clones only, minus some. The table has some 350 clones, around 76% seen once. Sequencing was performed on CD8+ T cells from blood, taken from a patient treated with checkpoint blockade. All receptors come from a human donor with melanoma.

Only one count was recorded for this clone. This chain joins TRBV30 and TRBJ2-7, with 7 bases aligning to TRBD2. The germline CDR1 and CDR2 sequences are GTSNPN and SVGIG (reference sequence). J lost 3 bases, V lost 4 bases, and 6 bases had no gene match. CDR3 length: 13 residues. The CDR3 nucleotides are TGTGCCTGGACGGTGGCTAGCGGCTACGAGCAGTACTTC. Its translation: CAWTVASGYEQYF.

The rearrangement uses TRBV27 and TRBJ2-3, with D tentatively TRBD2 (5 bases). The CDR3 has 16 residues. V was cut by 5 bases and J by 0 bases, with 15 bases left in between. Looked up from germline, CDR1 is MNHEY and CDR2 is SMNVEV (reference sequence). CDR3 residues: CASSPGGGPSTDTQYF. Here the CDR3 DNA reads TGTGCCAGCAGTCCCGGCGGCGGGCCGAGCACAGATACGCAGTATTTT.

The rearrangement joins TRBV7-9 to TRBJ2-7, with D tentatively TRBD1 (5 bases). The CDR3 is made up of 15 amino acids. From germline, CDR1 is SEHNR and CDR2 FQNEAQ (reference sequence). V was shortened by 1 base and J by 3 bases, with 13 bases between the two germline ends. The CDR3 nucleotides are TGTGCCAGCAGCTTAGGGCAGGGCATATTCTACGAGCAGTACTTC. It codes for CASSLGQGIFYEQYF.

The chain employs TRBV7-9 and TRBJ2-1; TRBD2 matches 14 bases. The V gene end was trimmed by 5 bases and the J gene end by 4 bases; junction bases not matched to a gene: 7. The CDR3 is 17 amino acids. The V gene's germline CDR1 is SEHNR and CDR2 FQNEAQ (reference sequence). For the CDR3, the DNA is TGTGCCAGCAGCCCAGGGACTAGCGGGAGACGATACAATGAGCAGTTCTTC. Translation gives CASSPGTSGRRYNEQFF.

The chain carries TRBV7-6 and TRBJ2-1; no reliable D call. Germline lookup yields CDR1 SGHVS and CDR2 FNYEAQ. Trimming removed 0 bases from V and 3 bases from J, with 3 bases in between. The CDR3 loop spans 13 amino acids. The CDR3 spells CASSLAVYNEQFF. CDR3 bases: TGTGCCAGCAGCTTAGCGGTCTACAATGAGCAGTTCTTC.

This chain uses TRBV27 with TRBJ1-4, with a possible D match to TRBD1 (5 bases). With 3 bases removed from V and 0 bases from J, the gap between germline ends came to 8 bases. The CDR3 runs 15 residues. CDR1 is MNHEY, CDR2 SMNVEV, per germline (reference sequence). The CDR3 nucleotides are TGTGCCAGCAGTTTGTGGGGGGCAACTAATGAAAAACTGTTTTTT. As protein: CASSLWGATNEKLFF.

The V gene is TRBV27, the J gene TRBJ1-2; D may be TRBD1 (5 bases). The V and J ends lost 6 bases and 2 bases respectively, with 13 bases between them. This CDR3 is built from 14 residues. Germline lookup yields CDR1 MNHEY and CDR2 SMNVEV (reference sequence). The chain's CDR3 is CASRLSGANYGYTF. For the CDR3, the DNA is TGTGCCAGCAGGCTAAGCGGGGCAAACTATGGCTACACCTTC.

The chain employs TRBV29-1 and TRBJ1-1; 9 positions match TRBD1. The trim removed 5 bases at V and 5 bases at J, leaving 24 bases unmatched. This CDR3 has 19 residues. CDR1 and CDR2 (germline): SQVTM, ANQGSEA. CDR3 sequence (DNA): TGCAGCGTTCAAGGACTAGACGGGACAGGGAAGGTGGAGGGGACTGAAGCTTTCTTT. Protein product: CSVQGLDGTGKVEGTEAFF.

The CDR3 coding sequence is TGTGCCAGCAGCTTCGAGACGGTCTACAATGAGCAGTTCTTC. Amino acid sequence: CASSFETVYNEQFF. The chain combines TRBV11-1 with TRBJ2-1; the D is unclear. There are 14 residues in the CDR3. The V end lost 3 bases, the J end lost 3 bases, and 9 bases lay between the germline ends. CDR1 and CDR2 from the germline V gene are SGHAT and FQDESV (reference sequence).